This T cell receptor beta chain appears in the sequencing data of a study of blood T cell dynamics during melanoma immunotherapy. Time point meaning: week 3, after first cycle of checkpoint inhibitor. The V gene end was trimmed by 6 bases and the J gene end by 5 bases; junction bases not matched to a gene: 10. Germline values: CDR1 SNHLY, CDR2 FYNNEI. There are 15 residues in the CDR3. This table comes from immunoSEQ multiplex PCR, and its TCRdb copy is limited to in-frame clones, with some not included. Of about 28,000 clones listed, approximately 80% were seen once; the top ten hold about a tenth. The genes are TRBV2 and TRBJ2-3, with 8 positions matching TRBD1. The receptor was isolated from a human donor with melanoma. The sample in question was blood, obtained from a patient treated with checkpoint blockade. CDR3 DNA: TGTGCCAGCAGCCGACAGGGGCTCCGGGGAGATACGCAGTATTTT. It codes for CASSRQGLRGDTQYF.